The 8 T cell receptor beta chains presented below share a single source sample, sequenced in a study of blood T cell repertoires in COVID-19. The method was immunoSEQ multiplex PCR; TCRdb's version includes in-frame clones alone and lacks a portion of them. Altogether 310,000 or so clones are present, 87% being singletons, with the ten largest covering less than 6%. The sequenced material came from PBMCs or T cells enriched from blood (not recorded which). The origin of the receptors is a woman in her 30s who had recovered from COVID-19.

The genes are TRBV5-5 and TRBJ1-1; D possibly corresponds to TRBD1 (5 bases). The CDR3 is made up of 13 amino acids. V was shortened by 0 bases and J by 10 bases, with 13 bases between the two germline ends. Germline CDR1 SGHKS, CDR2 YYEKEE (reference sequence). The CDR3 region has the DNA TGTGCCAGCAGCTTGGCGGGGGTCCAGGTAGCTTTCTTT. Translated: CASSLAGVQVAFF.

The chain links TRBV19 to TRBJ1-5; D call uncertain. There are 17 residues in the CDR3. The germline V gene has CDR1 LNHDA and CDR2 SQIVND (reference sequence). The V end lost 7 bases, the J end lost 0 bases, and 19 bases lay between the germline ends. The CDR3 DNA reads TGTGCCAGTACCGGTTCCGGGATCTCTTATAGCAATCAGCCCCAGCATTTT. Its translation: CASTGSGISYSNQPQHF.

The rearrangement joins TRBV9 to TRBJ2-1; 10 bases are a match to TRBD2. Germline lookup yields CDR1 SGDLS and CDR2 YYNGEE. The CDR3 runs 14 residues. J lost 9 bases, V lost 2 bases, and 5 bases had no gene match. CDR3 residues: CASSVSGGSGEQFF. CDR3 in DNA: TGTGCCAGCAGCGTTAGCGGGGGGTCGGGTGAGCAGTTCTTC.

The chain links TRBV5-1 to TRBJ1-1; no reliable D call. V lost 1 base, J lost 4 bases, and 14 bases lay in between. The CDR3 is 15 amino acids. The germline gives CDR1 SGHRS, CDR2 YFSETQ. Written as DNA, the CDR3 is TGCGCCAGCAGCTTGTCGGGTTCCCGGGGCACTGAAGCTTTCTTT. The encoded protein is CASSLSGSRGTEAFF.

The chain couples TRBV5-1 to TRBJ2-5, with D possibly being TRBD2 (6 bases). The CDR3 is 16 residues long. V was clipped by 3 bases and J by 1 base, with 16 bases between them. CDR1 and CDR2 from the germline V gene are SGHRS and YFSETQ. The CDR3 here is CASSSEGRVSQETQYF. CDR3 coding DNA: TGCGCCAGCAGCTCGGAGGGCAGGGTCAGCCAAGAGACCCAGTACTTC.

The V and J genes are TRBV7-9 and TRBJ1-5, with D perhaps matching TRBD1 (5 bases). V was trimmed by 4 bases and J by 3 bases, leaving 10 bases between them. Germline-derived CDR1 and CDR2 are SEHNR and FQNEAQ (reference sequence). The CDR3 consists of 14 residues. The CDR3 is CASSWGLYNQPQHF. CDR3 DNA: TGTGCCAGCAGCTGGGGACTTTACAATCAGCCCCAGCATTTT.

The V and J genes are TRBV18 and TRBJ1-3, with TRBD1 matching 7 bases. The junction had 5 bases not matched to a gene; V was cut back by 8 bases and J by 4 bases. The germline CDR1 and CDR2 sequences are KGHSH and LQKENI. CDR3 length equals 13 residues. CDR3 residues: CASTDRSGNTIYF. The DNA of the CDR3 is TGTGCCAGCACGGACAGGTCCGGAAACACCATATATTTT.

The chain uses TRBV30 and TRBJ1-4, with D hard to call. The CDR3 has 13 residues. The V end lost 3 bases, the J end lost 2 bases, and 7 bases lay between the germline ends. Germline V gives CDR1 GTSNPN, CDR2 SVGIG (reference sequence). DNA for the CDR3: TGTGCCTGGAGGGCCGGGACTAATGAAAAACTGTTTTTT. It is translated as CAWRAGTNEKLFF.